This entry features one T cell receptor beta chain sequence. The V gene's germline CDR1 is KGHDR and CDR2 SFDVKD. V lost 1 base and J lost 6; bases outside the gene matches: 2. The CDR3 is made up of 16 amino acids. The data were taken from a study of blood T cell repertoires in COVID-19. Study-level information: Italy, Spain and the United States were the sources of the convalescent and acute COVID-19 samples.

Libraries were prepared by immunoSEQ multiplex PCR; TCRdb keeps only in-frame clonotypes and omits some of them. The repertoire includes about 240,000 clones, about 90% of them detected once, and about 3.5% sits in the top ten. The sequenced sample consisted of PBMCs or T cells enriched from blood (not recorded which). The clonotype originates from a woman aged 40-49 years with acute COVID-19. This sequence joins TRBV24-1 and TRBJ2-1, with 13 bases lining up with TRBD2. CDR3 sequence (DNA): TGTGCCACCAGTGATTTTACTAGCGGGAGGGCCAATGAGCAGTTCTTC. It encodes CATSDFTSGRANEQFF.